Listed below are T cell receptor beta chains from one sample, sequenced in a study of Tregs in tolerant kidney transplant recipients. Sequencing used immunoSEQ multiplex PCR; TCRdb keeps in-frame clones, though not all of them. Counted here are over 55,000 clones, over 70% occurring once; the ten biggest clones make up approximately 4.7%. The sample was CD4+ T cells from blood. These receptors were collected from a human donor in good health. Each CDR3 is given with its conserved first and last residue. A D gene is named only where the DNA matches it firmly. Expanded clones are given a class, and other clones once, few, many or no size at all.

J: TRBJ2-2
size: .
V: TRBV19
D: .
DNA: TGTGCCAGTAGTAACAGAGCCCCCGGGGAGCTGTTTTTT
CDR3: CASSNRAPGELFF

J: TRBJ2-5
size: .
V: TRBV5-6
D: TRBD2
DNA: TGTGCCAGCAGTAAACGGGGGGGACCTCCCATATGGCCCCAGTACTTC
CDR3: CASSKRGGPPIWPQYF

J: TRBJ2-1
size: few
V: TRBV5-1
D: .
DNA: TGCGCCAGCAGCCCCCCAGGGGTGACCCAGTTCTTC
CDR3: CASSPPGVTQFF

J: TRBJ2-4
size: .
V: TRBV4-2
D: .
DNA: TGTGCCAGCAGCCAAGAAGGCGCCAAAAACATTCAGTACTTC
CDR3: CASSQEGAKNIQYF

J: TRBJ2-2
size: .
V: TRBV5-1
D: TRBD2
DNA: TGCGCCACCCGCCAGACTAGCGGGCCCAACACCGGGGAGCTGTTTTTT
CDR3: CATRQTSGPNTGELFF

J: TRBJ2-1
size: .
V: TRBV12-5
D: TRBD2
DNA: TGTGCTAGTGGTTTGGGGACTAGCGGCAATGAGCAGTTCTTC
CDR3: CASGLGTSGNEQFF

J: TRBJ1-1
size: .
V: TRBV19
D: TRBD1
DNA: TGTGCCAGTAGTATAGATGCGGACAGGGGGACTGAAGCTTTCTTT
CDR3: CASSIDADRGTEAFF

J: TRBJ1-4
size: .
V: TRBV20-1
D: .
DNA: TGCAGTGCTAGAGATCGTGAAAAACTGTTTTTT
CDR3: CSARDREKLFF

J: TRBJ2-3
size: .
V: TRBV11-2
D: .
DNA: TGTGCCAGCAGCTTGAGGGCAGGGGGGATCACAGATACGCAGTATTTT
CDR3: CASSLRAGGITDTQYF

J: TRBJ2-7
size: once
V: TRBV11-2
D: .
DNA: TGTGCCAGCAGCCCTCGGGGCGTTGGCGAGCAGTACTTC
CDR3: CASSPRGVGEQYF

J: TRBJ2-3
size: few
V: TRBV5-4
D: TRBD2
DNA: TGTGCCAGCAGCAGAAAACTAGCGTGGGACACAGATACGCAGTATTTT
CDR3: CASSRKLAWDTDTQYF

J: TRBJ1-2
size: .
V: TRBV12-5
D: .
DNA: TGTGCTAGTGCCCTCCGGTCCAGGTTTTCCTATGGCTACACCTTC
CDR3: CASALRSRFSYGYTF

J: TRBJ1-1
size: .
V: TRBV29-1
D: .
DNA: TGCAGCGTTGGCCTTCGACTACGGAACACTGAAGCTTTCTTT
CDR3: CSVGLRLRNTEAFF

J: TRBJ2-3
size: few
V: TRBV5-1
D: .
DNA: TGCGCCAGCAGCTTGCCGGGGACGTCGGGAGATACGCAGTATTTT
CDR3: CASSLPGTSGDTQYF

J: TRBJ2-4
size: few
V: TRBV5-6
D: TRBD2
DNA: TGTGCCAGCAGCAGGGCCCTGGGAGGGGAGGTAGCCAAAAACATTCAGTACTTC
CDR3: CASSRALGGEVAKNIQYF

J: TRBJ1-1
size: .
V: TRBV6-5
D: .
DNA: TGTGCCAGCAGGGAGGAATGGGCTGAAGCTTTCTTT
CDR3: CASREEWAEAFF

J: TRBJ1-2
size: .
V: TRBV15
D: TRBD1
DNA: TGTGCCACCAGCATTCTACCGGGACAGGAAAACCCTAACTATGGCTACACCTTC
CDR3: CATSILPGQENPNYGYTF

J: TRBJ1-1
size: .
V: TRBV18
D: .
DNA: TGTGCCAGCTCCCTCGCGGGGAAAGCTTTCTTT
CDR3: CASSLAGKAFF

J: TRBJ1-1
size: .
V: TRBV7-2
D: TRBD1
DNA: TGTGCCAGCAGCCCAGGACAGGGTTCGGACACTGAAGCTTTCTTT
CDR3: CASSPGQGSDTEAFF

J: TRBJ2-3
size: .
V: TRBV2
D: TRBD2
DNA: TGTGCCAGCAGGATACTAGCGGGGGGCACAGATACGCAGTATTTT
CDR3: CASRILAGGTDTQYF

J: TRBJ2-5
size: .
V: TRBV5-1
D: TRBD1
DNA: TGCGCCAGCAGCTTGACTGCGGGACAGGGTATGGAGACCCAGTACTTC
CDR3: CASSLTAGQGMETQYF

J: TRBJ2-1
size: .
V: TRBV9
D: TRBD1
DNA: TGTGCCAGCAGCGCGGTGGCAGGGGGTTTCAATGAGCAGTTCTTC
CDR3: CASSAVAGGFNEQFF

J: TRBJ1-1
size: .
V: TRBV7-3
D: .
DNA: TGTGCCAGCAGCCCCCTGGGGTTCGTCGCTGAAGCTTTCTTT
CDR3: CASSPLGFVAEAFF

J: TRBJ1-2
size: .
V: TRBV28
D: TRBD1
DNA: TGTGCCAGCAGATCCGGGACAGGGAATGGCTACACCTTC
CDR3: CASRSGTGNGYTF

J: TRBJ1-2
size: .
V: TRBV5-4
D: .
DNA: TGTGCCAGCAGCTGGGACGGGTATAACTATGGCTACACCTTC
CDR3: CASSWDGYNYGYTF

J: TRBJ1-2
size: .
V: TRBV4-2
D: .
DNA: TGTGCCAGCAGCCTCACCCTACAACAGGGTCATGGCTACACCTTC
CDR3: CASSLTLQQGHGYTF

J: TRBJ2-2
size: .
V: TRBV5-1
D: .
DNA: TGCGCCAGCATCTCGGGCCCCCTCGCGAACACCGGGGAGCTGTTTTTT
CDR3: CASISGPLANTGELFF

J: TRBJ1-2
size: .
V: TRBV30
D: .
DNA: TGTGCCTGGGGTATCTATGGCTACACCTTC
CDR3: CAWGIYGYTF

J: TRBJ2-1
size: .
V: TRBV9
D: .
DNA: TGTGCCAGCAGCGTTTCAAGTCCCGACAATGAGCAGTTCTTC
CDR3: CASSVSSPDNEQFF

J: TRBJ1-2
size: .
V: TRBV5-1
D: TRBD1
DNA: TGCGCCAGCAGCTTGAGGGGGCGCGGTTCGGGCTACACCTTC
CDR3: CASSLRGRGSGYTF

J: TRBJ1-1
size: few
V: TRBV20-1
D: .
DNA: TGCAGTGCTAGCAAGAACACTGAAGCTTTCTTT
CDR3: CSASKNTEAFF

J: TRBJ1-2
size: .
V: TRBV29-1
D: .
DNA: TGCAGCGTTGGCCCGAGACCCTATGGCTACACCTTC
CDR3: CSVGPRPYGYTF

J: TRBJ1-1
size: .
V: TRBV7-2
D: .
DNA: TGTGCCAGCAGCTCCCGAAGGGGCGCGCACACTGAAGCTTTCTTT
CDR3: CASSSRRGAHTEAFF

J: TRBJ2-1
size: .
V: TRBV9
D: .
DNA: TGTGCCAGCAGTCCGATGGCGAGAAACTCCTACAATGAGCAGTTCTTC
CDR3: CASSPMARNSYNEQFF

J: TRBJ2-7
size: .
V: TRBV15
D: .
DNA: TGTGCCACCAGCAGAGGGTGGTCTCCCTACGAGCAGTACTTC
CDR3: CATSRGWSPYEQYF

J: TRBJ1-4
size: few
V: TRBV10-3
D: .
DNA: TGTGCCATCAGTGTCCTCCCTTTCAAAGAAAAACTGTTTTTT
CDR3: CAISVLPFKEKLFF

J: TRBJ2-4
size: .
V: TRBV28
D: .
DNA: TGTGCCAGCAGTCCGCAGACGGTAGCCAAAAACATTCAGTACTTC
CDR3: CASSPQTVAKNIQYF

J: TRBJ2-5
size: .
V: TRBV4-2
D: .
DNA: TGTGCCAGCAGCTCAGAGCGGGACAGTCAAGAGACCCAGTACTTC
CDR3: CASSSERDSQETQYF

J: TRBJ1-5
size: once
V: TRBV12-5
D: .
DNA: TGTGCTAGTGGTTTGGTCCGTAATCAGCCCCAGCATTTT
CDR3: CASGLVRNQPQHF

J: TRBJ1-5
size: .
V: TRBV2
D: .
DNA: TGTGCCAGCACACGATCCCAAAATCAGCCCCAGCATTTT
CDR3: CASTRSQNQPQHF

J: TRBJ2-3
size: few
V: TRBV5-1
D: TRBD2
DNA: TGCGCCAGCAGCTCAGGACTAGCGGGGGGGGCCCCTAGCACAGATACGCAGTATTTT
CDR3: CASSSGLAGGAPSTDTQYF

J: TRBJ1-4
size: .
V: TRBV30
D: .
DNA: TGCAGCCCAGGGGCTCGGGTTGAAAAACTGTTTTTT
CDR3: CSPGARVEKLFF

J: TRBJ2-1
size: few
V: TRBV7-8
D: .
DNA: TGTGCCAGCAGCCCTCGGGGTTTCCTGGACAATGAGCAGTTCTTC
CDR3: CASSPRGFLDNEQFF

J: TRBJ2-7
size: .
V: TRBV18
D: TRBD2
DNA: TGTGCCAGCTCACCAGTTTCTAGCGGGAGCCAGAGTAAGCAGTACTTC
CDR3: CASSPVSSGSQSKQYF

J: TRBJ2-2
size: .
V: TRBV29-1
D: .
DNA: TGCAGCGCTGCCGGGACTCTAAACACCGGGGAGCTGTTTTTT
CDR3: CSAAGTLNTGELFF

J: TRBJ2-1
size: once
V: TRBV4-2
D: .
DNA: TGTGCCAGCAGCCAAGCACGAAGAGACAATGAGCAGTTCTTC
CDR3: CASSQARRDNEQFF

J: TRBJ2-7
size: .
V: TRBV7-5
D: .
DNA: TGTGCCAGAACCGCCAACTCGGTGGGGGCGGAAAACGAGCAGTACTTC
CDR3: CARTANSVGAENEQYF

J: TRBJ1-4
size: .
V: TRBV15
D: .
DNA: TGTGCCACCAGCAGAGAATGGTGGGAAAAACTGTTTTTT
CDR3: CATSREWWEKLFF

J: TRBJ1-2
size: few
V: TRBV2
D: .
DNA: TGTGCCAGCAGTGAACCCGTCCCGAGGGACTATGGCTACACCTTC
CDR3: CASSEPVPRDYGYTF